A single TCR beta chain is shown here with its context. This clone's antigen is unknown. Per-base qualities were not stored, and no clone one base away is much larger. High-throughput TCRbeta CDR3 sequencing of frozen genomic DNA was performed by immunoSEQ, including PCR amplification, mapping, bias correction and internal controls. Concerning the study's data processing: Only productive rearrangements were retained, and each unique TCRbeta sequence was defined by its CDR3 nucleotide sequence together with its V and J gene. For classification of a sequence as donor-reactive, at least 5-fold expansion in CFSE-low cells relative to unstimulated pre-transplant cells and a frequency of at least 0.01% were required. Minimum frequency thresholds were set for each subject on the basis of the unstimulated sample with the lowest template count, so that a detection power of at least 90% was ensured. Repertoire turnover was measured by Jensen-Shannon divergence between the top 1000 TCRbeta sequences post- and pre-transplant. Changes in detection of donor-reactive sequences were tested with two-sided Fisher's exact tests. As stored in TCRdb, this immuneACCESS dataset retains in-frame rearrangements with V and J assigned. A fraction of the clones does not appear; measured against another copy, unresolved V genes explain less than half of the discrepancy, and the remainder lacks a known reason. Clone size and the V and J calls come from that table; the DNA yielded D and trimming. The sample yields fewer than 80,000 clones; around four fifths were counted once. 2.1% of the sample is held by the ten biggest clonotypes.

These data originate in a study of T cell clones after liver transplantation (dated by TCRdb to between 2018 and 2021). Notes on the research overall: The samples were obtained from ITN030ST, a randomized trial that attempted immunosuppression withdrawal within 2 years after liver transplantation. Third party-reactive TCRbeta sequences from pre-transplant MLRs were also identified as an antigen-independent comparator for donor-reactive sequences. Tolerance meant complete immunosuppression withdrawal for at least one year without liver enzymes rising beyond twice the upper limit of normal. After a pre-transplant mixed lymphocyte reaction, TCRbeta sequencing was used to pinpoint donor-reactive T cell clones, which were subsequently tracked in post-transplant blood. Blood samples were collected pre-transplant, then pre-randomization ahead of withdrawal, and finally post-randomization once withdrawal had either been completed or failed. The studied cohort comprised 8 liver transplant recipients, 3 classified as tolerant and 5 as non-tolerant. Of the eight recipients, a few were HCV-positive, while the remaining recipients had been transplanted for non-autoimmune, non-viral indications. The subjects received no induction therapy and were kept on standard immunosuppression until randomization at 12-24 months post-transplant. On the study overall, not on this receptor specifically: In most of the 8 subjects, circulating donor-reactive CD4 TCRbeta sequences decreased significantly after transplant, regardless of tolerance or HCV status. A greater decline was seen for donor-reactive sequences than for third party-reactive sequences, suggesting partial antigen-specific deletion unrelated to withdrawal success. In two subjects, low numbers of available donor cells limited the measurable donor-reactive repertoire. Since no allograft tissue specimens were available, donor-reactive T cells may have migrated into the graft instead of being deleted. Conclusions were preliminary, limited by small, heterogeneous patient numbers and non-standardized post-transplant time points. When repertoire turnover was taken into account, detection of donor-reactive sequences was significantly reduced in 7 of 8 subjects for CD4 and in 8 of 8 subjects for CD8.

Relative to germline, V is 7 bases shorter and J is 3 bases shorter, with 11 bases between their ends. The germline V gene specifies SQVTM as CDR1 and ANQGSEA as CDR2. The CDR3 runs 12 amino acids, cysteine and phenylalanine included. Left in the record is the CDR3 DNA by itself, 36 bases read in frame from the first base. Thawed unstimulated PBMCs were stained for CD3, CD4 and CD8 and FACS-sorted into CD3+CD4+ and CD3+CD8+ populations. All 8 studied subjects were randomized to immunosuppression withdrawal. The Qiagen DNeasy Blood and Tissue Kit was used for genomic DNA isolation. The V gene is TRBV29-1 and the J gene is TRBJ2-3, with the D gene tentatively TRBD1 or TRBD2, based on 5 matching bases in each. The clonotype originates from a human patient who received a liver transplant. After a transplant, certain T cells may trace back to the graft donor. Sequenced material: CD4+ T cells from blood, taken 48 months after liver transplant. The DNA reads TGCAGCGCAGGGAGAGGTACAGATACGCAGTATTTT. This encodes CSAGRGTDTQYF.